The clone carrying this TCR beta chain has ten or more counts. The sample comes from a study of regulatory T cells in long-lasting Graves disease. The time point: newly diagnosed GD, antithyroid drugs for less than 3 months. After RNA was extracted from PBMCs, the TCR library was made from it. The authors built TCR beta libraries using iRepertoire HTBI primers and Arm-PCR of CDR3 regions. Via MiXCR, TCRdb re-called the multiplex PCR reads, giving one row per CDR3 protein. The table includes some 330,000 distinct CDR3 sequences, about 11% detected once. Germline V gene lookup returns CDR1 SGHKS and CDR2 YYEKEE (reference sequence). Losses at the gene ends were 6 bases for V and 3 bases for J; bases not matched to a gene: 7. This CDR3 is built from 14 residues. The same specimen was also included in a second study, on T cells in Graves' hyperthyroidism and ophthalmopathy.

This material consisted of peripheral blood mononuclear cells (PBMCs), taken at new diagnosis, from a patient treated with antithyroid drugs. The chain recombines TRBV5-5 with TRBJ2-5; 8 positions agree with TRBD1. The receptor's source is a woman between 18 and 30 years old with Graves disease. The CDR3 is CASTVAGGEETQYF. The CDR3 DNA reads as TGTGCCAGCACCGTGGCAGGGGGCGAAGAGACCCAGTACTTC.